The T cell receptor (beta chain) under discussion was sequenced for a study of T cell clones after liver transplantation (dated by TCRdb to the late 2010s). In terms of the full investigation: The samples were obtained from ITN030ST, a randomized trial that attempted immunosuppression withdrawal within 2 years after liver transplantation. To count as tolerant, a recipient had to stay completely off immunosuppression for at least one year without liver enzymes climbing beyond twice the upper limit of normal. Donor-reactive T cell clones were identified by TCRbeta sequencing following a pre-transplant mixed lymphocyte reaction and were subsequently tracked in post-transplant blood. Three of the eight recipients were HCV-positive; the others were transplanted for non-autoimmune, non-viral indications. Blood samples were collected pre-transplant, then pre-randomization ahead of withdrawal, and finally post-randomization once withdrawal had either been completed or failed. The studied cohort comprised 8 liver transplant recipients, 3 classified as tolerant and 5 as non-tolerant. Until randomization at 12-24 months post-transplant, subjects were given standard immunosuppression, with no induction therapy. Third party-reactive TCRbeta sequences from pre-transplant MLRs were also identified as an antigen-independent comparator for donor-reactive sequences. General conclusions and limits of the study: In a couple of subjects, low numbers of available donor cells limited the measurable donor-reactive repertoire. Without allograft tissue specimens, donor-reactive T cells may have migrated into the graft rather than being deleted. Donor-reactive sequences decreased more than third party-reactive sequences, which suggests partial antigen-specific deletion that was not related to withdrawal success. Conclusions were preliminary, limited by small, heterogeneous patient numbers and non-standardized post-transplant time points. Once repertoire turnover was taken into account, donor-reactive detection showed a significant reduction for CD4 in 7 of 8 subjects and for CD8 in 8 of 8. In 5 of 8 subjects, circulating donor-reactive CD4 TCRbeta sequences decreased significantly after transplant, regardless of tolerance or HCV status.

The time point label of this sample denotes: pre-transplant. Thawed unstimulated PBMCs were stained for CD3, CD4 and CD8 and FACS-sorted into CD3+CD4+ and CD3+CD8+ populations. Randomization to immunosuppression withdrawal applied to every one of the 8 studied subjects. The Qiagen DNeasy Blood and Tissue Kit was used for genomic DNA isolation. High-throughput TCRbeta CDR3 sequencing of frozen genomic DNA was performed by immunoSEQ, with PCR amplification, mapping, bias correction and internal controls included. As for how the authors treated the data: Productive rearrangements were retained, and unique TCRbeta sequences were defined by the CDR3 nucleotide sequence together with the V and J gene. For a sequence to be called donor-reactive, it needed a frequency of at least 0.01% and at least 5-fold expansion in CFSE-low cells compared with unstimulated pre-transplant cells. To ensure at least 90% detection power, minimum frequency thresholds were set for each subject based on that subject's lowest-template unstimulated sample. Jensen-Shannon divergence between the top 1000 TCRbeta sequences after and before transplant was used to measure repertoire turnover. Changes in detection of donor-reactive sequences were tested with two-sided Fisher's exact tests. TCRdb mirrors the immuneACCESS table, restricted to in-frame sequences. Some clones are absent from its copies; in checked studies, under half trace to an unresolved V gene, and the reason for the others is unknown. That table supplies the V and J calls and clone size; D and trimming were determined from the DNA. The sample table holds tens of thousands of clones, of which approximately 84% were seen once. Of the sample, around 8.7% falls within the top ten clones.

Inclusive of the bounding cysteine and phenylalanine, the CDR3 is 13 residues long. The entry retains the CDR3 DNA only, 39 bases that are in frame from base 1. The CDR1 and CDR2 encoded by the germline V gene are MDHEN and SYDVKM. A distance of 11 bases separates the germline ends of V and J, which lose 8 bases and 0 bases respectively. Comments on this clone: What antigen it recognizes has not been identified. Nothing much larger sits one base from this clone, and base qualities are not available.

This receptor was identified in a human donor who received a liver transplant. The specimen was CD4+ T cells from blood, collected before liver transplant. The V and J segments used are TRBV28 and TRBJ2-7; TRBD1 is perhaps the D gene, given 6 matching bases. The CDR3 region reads CASFHRDSYEQYF. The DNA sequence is TGTGCCAGCTTCCACAGGGACTCCTACGAGCAGTACTTC.